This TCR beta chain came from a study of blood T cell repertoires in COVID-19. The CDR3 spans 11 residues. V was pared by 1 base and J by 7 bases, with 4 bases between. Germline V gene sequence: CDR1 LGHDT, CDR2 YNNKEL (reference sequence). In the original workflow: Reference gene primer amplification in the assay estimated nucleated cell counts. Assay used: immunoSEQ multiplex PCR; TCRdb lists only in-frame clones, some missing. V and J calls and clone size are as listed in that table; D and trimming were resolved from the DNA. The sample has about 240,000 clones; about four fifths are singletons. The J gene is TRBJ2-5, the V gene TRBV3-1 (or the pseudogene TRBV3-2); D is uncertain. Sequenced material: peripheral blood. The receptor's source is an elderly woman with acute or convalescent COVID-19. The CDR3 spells CASSQAGTQYF. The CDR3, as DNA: TGTGCCAGCAGCCAAGCCGGGACCCAGTACTTC.